These 5 T cell receptor beta chains were sequenced from one sample in a study of cytomegalovirus exposure and HLA in healthy donors. The PCR had 60 Vbeta and 13 Jbeta primers. Clones were read by immunoSEQ multiplex PCR, and TCRdb kept only the in-frame ones, dropping some. The table records under 150,000 clones, 70% to 85% of them present only once. The sample was PBMCs. All receptors derive from a man aged 35 to 55 in good health and CMV-seropositive.

This CDR3 is CASSQDLTLYQPQHF. The CDR3 nucleotides are TGCGCCAGCAGCCAAGATCTAACCTTGTATCAGCCCCAGCATTTT. The chain carries TRBV4-3 and TRBJ1-5, with unresolved D. CDR3 length: 15 residues. Trimming removed 0 bases at V and 5 bases at J, with 11 bases between. Germline V CDR1 and CDR2: LGHNA, YSLEER.

V gene TRBV7-9 combines with J gene TRBJ1-4; 8 positions match TRBD1. Looked up from germline, CDR1 is SEHNR and CDR2 is FQNEAQ (reference sequence). V gave up 8 bases and J gave up 3 bases; unmatched junction bases: 5. This CDR3 is built from 14 residues. The CDR3: CASGGTGANEKLFF. In DNA form, the CDR3 reads TGTGCCAGCGGGGGGACAGGCGCTAATGAAAAACTGTTTTTT.

The V gene is TRBV6-5, the J gene TRBJ2-7, with no clear D. V was clipped by 2 bases and J by 2 bases, with 13 bases between them. The CDR3 length is 15 residues. Germline loops: CDR1 MNHEY, CDR2 SVGAGI. For the CDR3, the DNA is TGTGCCAGCAGTTACCACTTGGGCAGTACCTACGAGCAGTACTTC. Its translation: CASSYHLGSTYEQYF.

This clone was seen a few times. The V gene is TRBV7-9, the J gene TRBJ2-1; a possible D gene is TRBD2 (8 bases). The V and J ends lost 6 bases and 10 bases respectively, with 28 bases between them. Germline V gene sequence: CDR1 SEHNR, CDR2 FQNEAQ (reference sequence). CDR3 length equals 17 residues. The chain's CDR3 is CASSLGGAGGPRREQFF. The CDR3 region has the DNA TGTGCCAGCAGTCTAGGGGGCGCGGGAGGCCCGCGGCGAGAGCAGTTCTTC.

The chain combines TRBV12-1 with TRBJ1-1; TRBD1, as called in the table, went unchecked against the DNA. TRBV12-1 is classified as a pseudogene. This CDR3 spans 14 amino acids. CDR3 nucleotides: TGTGCCAGCAGCTCCGTACAGGGGAACACTGAAGCTTTCTTT. As protein: CASSSVQGNTEAFF.